These T cell receptor beta chains were read from a single sample in a study of vaccination and CD4 T cells after COVID-19. TCRdb re-called the PCR reads with MiXCR, one entry per CDR3 protein. This table has more than 6,000 distinct CDR3 sequences, approximately 70% appearing once. The antigens for these receptors are not known. Sequencing was carried out using CD4+ T cells from blood, cultured in vitro. Receptor source: a human donor in good health. Each CDR3 is given with its conserved first and last residue. Fields, in order: J gene, V gene, D gene, clone size, CDR3 protein, CDR3 DNA. D genes are given only for firm matches. Clone size is given for some rows only: seen once, a few or many times, or a class if the clone is expanded.

TRBJ1-2	TRBV5-5	NA	NA	CASSIRLGGANYGYTF	TGTGCCAGCAGCATCCGATTGGGGGGAGCTAACTATGGCTACACCTTC
TRBJ1-1	TRBV7-2	NA	few	CASSLWGAPEAFF	TGTGCCAGCAGCTTATGGGGGGCGCCTGAAGCTTTCTTT
TRBJ2-3	TRBV30	TRBD2	NA	CAWSLSGKSTDTQYF	TGTGCCTGGAGTCTGAGCGGGAAGAGCACAGATACGCAGTATTTT
TRBJ1-6	TRBV30	NA	NA	CAWMPGFNSPLHF	TGTGCCTGGATGCCGGGGTTTAATTCACCCCTCCACTTT
TRBJ1-1	TRBV25-1	NA	few	CASSAESRGGTEAFF	TGTGCCAGCAGTGCTGAAAGCAGGGGTGGCACTGAAGCTTTCTTT
TRBJ2-3	TRBV20-1	NA	NA	CSATRIMQDPTDTQYF	TGCAGTGCTACTCGAATTATGCAGGATCCCACAGATACGCAGTATTTT
TRBJ1-5	TRBV7-2	TRBD1	few	CASSLGTGAIRGQPQHF	TGTGCCAGCAGCCTCGGGACAGGGGCTATTCGGGGACAGCCCCAGCATTTT
TRBJ1-1	TRBV6-1	NA	NA	CASSLTVGTEAFF	TGTGCCAGCAGTCTGACAGTAGGCACTGAAGCTTTCTTT
TRBJ2-1	TRBV27	NA	few	CASTPSRGEGYNEQFF	TGTGCCAGCACCCCGAGTAGGGGTGAAGGTTACAATGAGCAGTTCTTC
TRBJ1-1	TRBV6-5	TRBD1	NA	CASSYATGQGWGTEAFF	TGTGCCAGCAGTTACGCGACGGGACAGGGCTGGGGCACTGAAGCTTTCTTT
TRBJ1-6	TRBV7-2	TRBD1	NA	CASSPGDRGFSPLHF	TGTGCCAGCAGCCCAGGGGACAGGGGTTTTTCACCCCTCCACTTT
TRBJ1-5	TRBV6-1	TRBD1	NA	CASGNPTGIQSWPQHF	TGTGCCAGCGGGAACCCGACAGGGATCCAATCATGGCCCCAGCATTTT
TRBJ2-2	TRBV11-2	TRBD1	NA	CASSLSGQAPGELFF	TGTGCCAGCAGCTTATCGGGACAGGCTCCCGGGGAGCTGTTTTTT
TRBJ1-2	TRBV19	NA	NA	CASSIQGTHGYTF	TGTGCCAGTAGTATCCAGGGAACTCATGGCTACACCTTC
TRBJ1-2	TRBV20-1	TRBD1	few	CSATERTGFSGYTF	TGCAGTGCTACAGAGAGGACAGGTTTTTCTGGCTACACCTTC
TRBJ1-1	TRBV7-9	NA	NA	CASSPQGRAFF	TGTGCCAGCAGCCCACAGGGTAGAGCTTTCTTT
TRBJ1-1	TRBV30	NA	NA	CAWSVDRGTEAFF	TGTGCCTGGAGTGTGGACCGTGGGACTGAAGCTTTCTTT
TRBJ2-3	TRBV7-2	NA	NA	CASSPAEDTQYF	TGTGCCAGCAGCCCCGCTGAGGATACGCAGTATTTT
TRBJ1-5	TRBV20-1	NA	few	CSARDGGGTSQPQHF	TGCAGTGCTAGAGATGGGGGAGGGACTAGTCAGCCCCAGCATTTT
TRBJ1-2	TRBV5-6	TRBD1	NA	CASSKDRDSGYTF	TGTGCCAGCAGCAAGGACAGGGATAGTGGCTACACCTTC
TRBJ2-1	TRBV20-1	TRBD2	NA	CSARDGAGGPNNEQFF	TGCAGTGCTAGAGATGGGGCGGGAGGCCCCAACAATGAGCAGTTCTTC
TRBJ2-7	TRBV6-2/TRBV6-3	NA	NA	CASSWRQAYEQYF	TGTGCCAGCAGTTGGCGTCAGGCCTACGAGCAGTACTTC
TRBJ1-6	TRBV30	NA	NA	CAWAATTFNSPLHF	TGTGCCTGGGCAGCCACAACCTTCAATTCACCCCTCCACTTT
TRBJ1-5	TRBV12-3/TRBV12-4	NA	NA	CASKSGNQPQHF	TGTGCCAGCAAATCCGGCAATCAGCCCCAGCATTTT
TRBJ1-2	TRBV6-1	NA	NA	CASRTMEGSGYTF	TGTGCCAGCAGGACCATGGAGGGGAGTGGCTACACCTTC
TRBJ1-2	TRBV21-1	NA	NA	CASSKRPGVEVGYGYTF	TGTGCCAGCAGCAAAAGGCCCGGGGTCGAGGTCGGCTATGGCTACACCTTC
TRBJ1-2	TRBV29-1	NA	NA	CSVEDLAGYNGYTF	TGCAGCGTTGAAGATCTTGCCGGGTATAATGGCTACACCTTC
TRBJ2-2	TRBV5-1	NA	NA	CASSRQNTGELFF	TGCGCCAGCAGCCGACAGAACACCGGGGAGCTGTTTTTT
TRBJ1-6	TRBV27	NA	few	CATRGLVFNSPLHF	TGTGCCACCCGCGGTTTGGTTTTTAATTCACCCCTCCACTTT
TRBJ1-1	TRBV5-4	TRBD1	NA	CASREQGINEAFF	TGTGCCAGCAGAGAACAGGGGATTAATGAAGCTTTCTTT
TRBJ2-3	TRBV6-5	TRBD2	NA	CASSYSGTSGNTDTQYF	TGTGCCAGCAGTTACTCCGGGACTAGCGGGAACACAGATACGCAGTATTTT
TRBJ1-5	TRBV7-2	TRBD1	NA	CASSDDRGGNQPQHF	TGTGCCAGCAGCGACGACAGGGGAGGCAATCAGCCCCAGCATTTT
TRBJ1-3	TRBV7-2	NA	NA	CASSLEAVGNTIYF	TGTGCCAGCAGCTTAGAGGCTGTTGGAAACACCATATATTTT
TRBJ1-5	TRBV6-1	TRBD1	NA	CASSPRQGSNQPQHF	TGTGCCAGCAGTCCTCGACAGGGTAGCAATCAGCCCCAGCATTTT
TRBJ1-1	TRBV12-3/TRBV12-4	NA	NA	CASEVGAGTNTEAFF	TGTGCCAGTGAGGTGGGCGCCGGGACGAACACTGAAGCTTTCTTT
TRBJ1-2	TRBV19	NA	few	CASSNTGNYGYTF	TGTGCCAGTAGTAATACAGGGAACTATGGCTACACCTTC
TRBJ1-5	TRBV6-1	NA	NA	CASSGANNQPQHF	TGTGCCAGCAGTGGAGCTAACAATCAGCCCCAGCATTTT
TRBJ2-5	TRBV6-2/TRBV6-3	TRBD2	NA	CASSYLLWTSGSGETQYF	TGTGCCAGCAGTTACCTCTTATGGACTAGCGGGAGTGGAGAGACCCAGTACTTC
TRBJ2-7	TRBV6-5	NA	NA	CASSYSKELGAEQYF	TGTGCCAGCAGTTACTCGAAAGAGCTGGGCGCGGAGCAGTACTTC
TRBJ1-5	TRBV7-2	NA	NA	CASSLGRDKPQHF	TGTGCCAGCAGCTTAGGGCGGGACAAGCCCCAGCATTTT
TRBJ1-6	TRBV6-2/TRBV6-3	NA	NA	CASSSINSPLHF	TGTGCCAGCAGTTCAATCAATTCACCCCTCCACTTT
TRBJ2-7	TRBV30	NA	NA	CAWSTGLASYEQYF	TGTGCCTGGAGTACCGGACTGGCCTCTTACGAGCAGTACTTC
TRBJ1-6	TRBV6-5	NA	few	CASSYSPPSSYNSPLHF	TGTGCCAGCAGTTACTCGCCCCCGAGCTCCTATAATTCACCCCTCCACTTT
TRBJ1-2	TRBV28	NA	NA	CASSPRTFGRGYTF	TGTGCCAGCTCTCCTCGCACCTTCGGTCGGGGCTACACCTTC
TRBJ1-2	TRBV2	TRBD1	NA	CASSKTGGVSYTF	TGTGCCAGCTCTAAGACAGGGGGCGTTTCCTACACCTTC
TRBJ1-2	TRBV7-2	NA	few	CASSLGGAEDKYGYTF	TGTGCCAGCAGCTTAGGGGGTGCGGAGGACAAGTATGGCTACACCTTC
TRBJ2-7	TRBV5-1	TRBD1	NA	CASSVKTGTEQYF	TGCGCCAGCAGCGTAAAGACAGGGACCGAGCAGTACTTC
TRBJ2-2	TRBV11-3	NA	NA	CASSPQPATNFGELFF	TGTGCCAGCAGCCCACAGCCAGCGACCAACTTCGGGGAGCTGTTTTTT
TRBJ1-1	TRBV20-1	NA	NA	CSASIQSTNTEAFF	TGCAGTGCTAGTATTCAGAGTACGAACACTGAAGCTTTCTTT